One sample yielded the 9 T cell receptor beta chains listed below, sequenced in a study of blood T cells in healthy people across ages. Using a J-beta primer mix together with a sample-barcoded 5' primer, a second PCR was run for about 7 to 12 cycles. One entry per CDR3 protein, called by TCRdb with MiXCR from the 5' RACE reads. The sample has hundreds of thousands of distinct CDR3 sequences; roughly 21% are singletons. The sample taken for sequencing was blood. The receptors shown here come from a man in his sixties or seventies in good health.

The chain joins TRBV2 to TRBJ1-2; D call uncertain. Germline values: CDR1 SNHLY, CDR2 FYNNEI. Between the trimmed V and J ends, which lost 0 bases and 0 bases, there was a span of 11 bases. The CDR3 spans 16 residues. CDR3 DNA: TGTGCCAGCAGTGAAGCGCTTCTTGTCGCTAACTATGGCTACACCTTC. This codes for CASSEALLVANYGYTF.

V usage is TRBV11-2 and J usage is TRBJ2-1; 7 positions agree with TRBD1. V shed 2 bases and J 2 bases; nucleotides not matched to a gene: 3. Germline CDR1 is SGHAT and CDR2 is FQNNGV. The CDR3 runs 15 residues. The CDR3, as DNA: TGTGCCAGCAGCTTATTGCAGGGGGCCTACAATGAGCAGTTCTTC. Amino acids: CASSLLQGAYNEQFF.

This clonotype was seen a handful of times. This sequence joins TRBV29-1 and TRBJ2-3; 7 bases fit TRBD2. V trimming: 1 base; J trimming: 8 bases; junction bases outside the gene matches: 0. The CDR3 extends over 11 amino acids. Per germline, CDR1 SQVTM and CDR2 ANQGSEA. In nucleotides, the CDR3 is TGCAGCGTTGAAGGGGGGGGTACGCAGTATTTT. As protein: CSVEGGGTQYF.

The table lists this clonotype with a few counts. Relative to the germline gene, one junction end is altered; a read error may explain this. This chain links TRBV6-5 with TRBJ1-4; 9 nucleotides line up with TRBD1. CDR1 and CDR2 (germline): MNHEY, SVGAGI. The CDR3 has 14 residues. This CDR3 reads CASSRDREVEKLLF. DNA of the CDR3: TGTGCCAGCAGCAGGGACAGGGAGGTTGAAAAACTGTTGTTT.

This chain connects TRBV7-2 to TRBJ2-4; D is ambiguous. The CDR3 sequence is 15 residues long. CDR1 SGHTA and CDR2 FQGNSA come from the germline V gene. Trimming pared 2 bases from V and 6 bases from J, leaving 14 bases between. The CDR3 reads CASSLWRSMRNIQYF. CDR3 DNA: TGTGCCAGCAGCTTATGGCGCAGTATGAGAAACATTCAGTACTTC.

This clonotype was counted between two and nine times. The CDR3 DNA is TGTGCCAGCAGCCTCGGACTAGCGGGAGAAGGCAAAAACATTCAGTACTTC. It translates to CASSLGLAGEGKNIQYF. The V gene is TRBV12-3 or TRBV12-4, the J gene TRBJ2-4; 13 nucleotides agree with TRBD2. Unmatched junction bases numbered 8, after V lost 6 bases and J lost 3 bases. The CDR3 consists of 17 residues.

Turning to this clonotype: Compared with germline, one end of the junction differs, possibly owing to a read error. This chain joins TRBV6-1 and TRBJ2-1, with TRBD2 matching over 12 bases. The CDR3 sequence is 16 residues long. CDR1 is MNHNS and CDR2 is SASEGT in the germline V gene. Written as DNA, the CDR3 is TGTGCCAGCAGGGCCGCCGGACTAGCGGGAACCTACGAGCAGTGCTTC. Translated, it gives CASRAAGLAGTYEQCF.

This clonotype was picked up a small number of times. V usage is TRBV20-1 and J usage is TRBJ1-3; D gene unclear. V lost 6 bases to trimming and J lost 2 bases, with 5 bases between them. CDR1 and CDR2 from the germline V gene are DFQATT and SNEGSKA (reference sequence). This CDR3 has 11 residues. CDR3 sequence (DNA): TGCAGTGCCGTTACTGGAAACACCATATATTTT. Translated: CSAVTGNTIYF.

The V and J genes are TRBV11-2 and TRBJ1-5; D ambiguous. This CDR3 contains 14 residues. Trimming stripped 0 bases from V and 9 bases from J, with 12 bases between. CDR1 and CDR2 (germline): SGHAT, FQNNGV. Here the CDR3 reads CASSLDALGSPQHF. The CDR3 nucleotides read TGTGCCAGCAGCTTAGATGCCCTCGGATCGCCCCAGCATTTT. The variable domain in full, with the rest retrieved from reference TRBV11-2 and TRBJ1-5, is EAGVAQSPRYKIIEKRQSVAFWCNPISGHATLYWYQQILGQGPKLLIQFQNNGVVDDSQLPKDRFSAERLKGVDSTLKIQPAKLEDSAVYLCASSLDALGSPQHFGDGTRLSIL.